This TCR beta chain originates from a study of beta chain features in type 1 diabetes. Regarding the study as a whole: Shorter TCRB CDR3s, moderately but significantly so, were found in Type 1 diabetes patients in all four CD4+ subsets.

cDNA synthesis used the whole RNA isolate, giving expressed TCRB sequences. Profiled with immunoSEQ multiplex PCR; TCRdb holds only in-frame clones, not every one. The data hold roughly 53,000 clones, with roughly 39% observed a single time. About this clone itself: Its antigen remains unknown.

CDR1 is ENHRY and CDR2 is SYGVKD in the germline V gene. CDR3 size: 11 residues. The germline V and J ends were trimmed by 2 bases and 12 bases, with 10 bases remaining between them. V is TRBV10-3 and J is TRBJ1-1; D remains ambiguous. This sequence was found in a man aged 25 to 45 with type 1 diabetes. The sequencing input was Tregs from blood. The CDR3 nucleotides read TGTGCCATCAGTGAGGGGGAGGAAACTTTCTTT. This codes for CAISEGEETFF.